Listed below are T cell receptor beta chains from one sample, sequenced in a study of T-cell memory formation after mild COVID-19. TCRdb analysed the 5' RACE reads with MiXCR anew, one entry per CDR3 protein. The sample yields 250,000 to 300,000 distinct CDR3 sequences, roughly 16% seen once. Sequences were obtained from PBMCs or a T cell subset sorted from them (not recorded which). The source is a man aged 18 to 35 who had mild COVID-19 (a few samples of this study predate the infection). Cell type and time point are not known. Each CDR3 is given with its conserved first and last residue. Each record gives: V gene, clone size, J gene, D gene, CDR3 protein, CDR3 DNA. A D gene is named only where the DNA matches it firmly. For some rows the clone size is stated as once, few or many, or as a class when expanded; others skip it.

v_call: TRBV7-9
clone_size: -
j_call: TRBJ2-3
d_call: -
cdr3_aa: CASRFQGGGTDTQYF
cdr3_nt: TGTGCCAGCAGGTTCCAAGGGGGGGGCACAGATACGCAGTATTTT

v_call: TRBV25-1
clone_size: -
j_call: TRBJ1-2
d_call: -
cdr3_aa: CASSESGGNGYTF
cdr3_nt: TGTGCCAGCAGTGAATCGGGGGGCAATGGCTACACCTTC

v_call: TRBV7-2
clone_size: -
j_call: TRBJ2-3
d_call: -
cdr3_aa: CASSRPKGGSTDTQYF
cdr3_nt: TGTGCCAGCAGCAGACCAAAGGGGGGGTCCACAGATACGCAGTATTTT

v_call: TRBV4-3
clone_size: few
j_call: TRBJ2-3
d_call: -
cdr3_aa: CASSQGGDWNTDTQYF
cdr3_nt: TGCGCCAGCAGCCAAGGAGGGGACTGGAACACAGATACGCAGTATTTT

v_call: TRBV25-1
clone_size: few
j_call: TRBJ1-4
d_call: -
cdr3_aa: CASSTGQINEKLFF
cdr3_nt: TGTGCCAGCAGCACAGGACAGATTAATGAAAAACTGTTTTTT

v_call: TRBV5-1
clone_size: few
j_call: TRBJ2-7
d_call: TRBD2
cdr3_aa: CASSLAASGGATYEQYF
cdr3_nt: TGCGCCAGCAGCTTGGCGGCTAGCGGGGGGGCCACCTACGAGCAGTACTTC

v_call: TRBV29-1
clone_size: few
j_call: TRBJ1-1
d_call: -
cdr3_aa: CSAIGRGRTEAFF
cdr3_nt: TGCAGCGCTATTGGACGCGGAAGGACTGAAGCTTTCTTT

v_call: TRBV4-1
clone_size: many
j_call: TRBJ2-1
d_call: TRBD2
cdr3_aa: CASSQATSGVYNEQFF
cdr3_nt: TGCGCCAGCAGCCAAGCTACCAGCGGGGTTTACAATGAGCAGTTCTTC

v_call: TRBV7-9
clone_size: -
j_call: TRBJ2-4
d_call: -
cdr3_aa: CASSSVAKNIQYF
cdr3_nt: TGTGCCAGCAGCTCAGTGGCCAAAAACATTCAGTACTTC

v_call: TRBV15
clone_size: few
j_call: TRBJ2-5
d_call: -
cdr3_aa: CATSRGGDSQETQYF
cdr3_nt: TGTGCCACCAGCAGAGGCGGGGACAGCCAAGAGACCCAGTACTTC

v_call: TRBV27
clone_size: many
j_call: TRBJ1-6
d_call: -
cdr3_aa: CASTRTSYNSPLHF
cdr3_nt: TGTGCCAGCACGAGGACGTCCTATAATTCACCCCTCCACTTT

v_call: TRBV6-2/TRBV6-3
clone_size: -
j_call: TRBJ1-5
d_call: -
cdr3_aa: CASSGSQGTHQPQHF
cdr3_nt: TGTGCCAGCAGTGGGTCTCAGGGTACCCATCAGCCCCAGCATTTT

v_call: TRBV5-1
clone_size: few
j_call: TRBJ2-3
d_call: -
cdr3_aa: CASSSRDRSDTQYF
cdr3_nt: TGCGCCAGCAGCTCTCGGGACCGGTCAGATACGCAGTATTTT

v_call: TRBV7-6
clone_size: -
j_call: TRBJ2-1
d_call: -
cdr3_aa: CASSLGYTTSQGNEQFF
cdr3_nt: TGTGCCAGCAGCTTAGGGTATACCACCTCACAGGGCAATGAGCAGTTCTTC

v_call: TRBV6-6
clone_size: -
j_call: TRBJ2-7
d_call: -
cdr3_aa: CASSYGQGVEQYF
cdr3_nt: TGTGCCAGCAGTTACGGGCAGGGAGTGGAGCAGTACTTC

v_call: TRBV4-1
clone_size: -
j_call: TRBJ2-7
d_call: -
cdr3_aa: CASSQGQPGGEQYF
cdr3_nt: TGCGCCAGCAGCCAAGGACAGCCTGGGGGAGAGCAGTACTTC

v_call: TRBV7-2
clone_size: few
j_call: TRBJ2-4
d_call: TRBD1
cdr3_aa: CASSPSQGAWLAKNIQYF
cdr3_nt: TGTGCCAGCAGCCCGTCACAGGGGGCCTGGCTAGCCAAAAACATTCAGTACTTC

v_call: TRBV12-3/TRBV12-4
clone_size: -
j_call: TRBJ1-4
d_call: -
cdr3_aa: CASSLQAVEKLFF
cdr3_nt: TGTGCCAGCAGTTTACAGGCCGTTGAAAAACTGTTTTTT

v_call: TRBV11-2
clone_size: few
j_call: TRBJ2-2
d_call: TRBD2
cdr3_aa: CASSLVVTSGTGELFF
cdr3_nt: TGTGCCAGCAGCTTAGTAGTTACTAGCGGAACCGGGGAGCTGTTTTTT

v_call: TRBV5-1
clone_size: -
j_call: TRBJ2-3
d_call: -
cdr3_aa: CASIRGSGGTDTQYF
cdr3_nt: TGCGCCAGCATCCGAGGTAGCGGAGGCACAGATACGCAGTATTTT

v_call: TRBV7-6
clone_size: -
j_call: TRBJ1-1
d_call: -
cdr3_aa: CASSLARYVGASNTEAFF
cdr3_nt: TGTGCCAGCAGCTTAGCGAGGTACGTGGGGGCCTCGAACACTGAAGCTTTCTTT

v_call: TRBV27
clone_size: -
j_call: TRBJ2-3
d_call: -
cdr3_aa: CASTAGLERDTQYF
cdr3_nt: TGTGCCAGCACGGCTGGTCTGGAGCGGGATACGCAGTATTTT

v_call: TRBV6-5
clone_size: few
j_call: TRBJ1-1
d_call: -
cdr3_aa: CASSSRGARTLEAFF
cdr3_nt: TGTGCCAGCAGTTCTAGGGGGGCGCGGACTTTAGAAGCTTTCTTT

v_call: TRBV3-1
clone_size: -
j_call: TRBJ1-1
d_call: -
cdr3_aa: CASSQAGAGRNTEAFF
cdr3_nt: TGTGCCAGCAGCCAAGCGGGGGCAGGCCGGAACACTGAAGCTTTCTTT

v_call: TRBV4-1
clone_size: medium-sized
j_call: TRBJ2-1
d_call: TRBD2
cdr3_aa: CASSQAGGSYNEQFF
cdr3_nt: TGCGCCAGCAGCCAAGCGGGGGGCTCCTACAATGAGCAGTTCTTC

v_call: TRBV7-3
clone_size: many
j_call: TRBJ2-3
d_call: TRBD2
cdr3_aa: CASSRGGGGYDTQYF
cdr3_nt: TGTGCCAGCAGCCGAGGAGGCGGGGGGTATGATACGCAGTATTTT

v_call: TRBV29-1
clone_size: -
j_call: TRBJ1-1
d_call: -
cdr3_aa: CSVQYRLMNTEAYF
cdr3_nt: TGCAGCGTTCAATACAGGCTTATGAACACTGAAGCTTACTTT

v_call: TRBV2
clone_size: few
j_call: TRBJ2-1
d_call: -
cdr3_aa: CASVADNVEQFF
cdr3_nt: TGTGCCAGCGTCGCCGATAACGTAGAGCAGTTCTTC

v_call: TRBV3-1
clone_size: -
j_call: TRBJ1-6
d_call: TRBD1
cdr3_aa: CASSADRGGSPLHF
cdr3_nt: TGTGCCAGCAGCGCGGACAGGGGAGGTTCACCCCTCCACTTT

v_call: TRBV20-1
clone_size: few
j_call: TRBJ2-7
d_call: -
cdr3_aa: CSASGGVGAYEQYF
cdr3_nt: TGCAGTGCTAGCGGCGGGGTCGGGGCCTACGAGCAGTACTTC

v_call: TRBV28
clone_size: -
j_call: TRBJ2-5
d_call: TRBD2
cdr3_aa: CASSWVGLASRETQYF
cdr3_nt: TGTGCCAGCAGTTGGGTAGGACTAGCGAGTAGGGAGACCCAGTACTTC

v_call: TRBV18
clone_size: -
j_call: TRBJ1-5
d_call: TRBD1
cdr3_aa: CASSPRRGGAGNQPQHF
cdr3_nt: TGTGCCAGCTCCCCTAGGAGAGGGGGCGCAGGCAATCAGCCCCAGCATTTT

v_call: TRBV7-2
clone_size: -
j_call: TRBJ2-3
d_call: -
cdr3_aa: CASSLGGNTQYF
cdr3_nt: TGTGCCAGCAGCTTAGGCGGGAATACGCAGTATTTT

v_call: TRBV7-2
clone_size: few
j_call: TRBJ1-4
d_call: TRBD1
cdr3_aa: CASSLTGQVQLFF
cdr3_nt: TGTGCCAGCAGCCTCACAGGACAGGTCCAACTGTTTTTT

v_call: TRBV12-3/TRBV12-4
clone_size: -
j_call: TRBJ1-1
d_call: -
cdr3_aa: CASSSQGIPEAFF
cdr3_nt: TGTGCCAGCAGTTCCCAGGGGATCCCTGAAGCTTTCTTT

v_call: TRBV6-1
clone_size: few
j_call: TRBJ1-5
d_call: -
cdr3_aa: CASSEPGQPQHF
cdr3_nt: TGTGCCAGCAGTGAACCCGGGCAGCCCCAGCATTTT

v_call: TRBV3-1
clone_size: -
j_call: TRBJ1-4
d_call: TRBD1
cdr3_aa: CASRQGAVEKLFF
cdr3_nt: TGTGCCAGCAGACAGGGGGCCGTCGAAAAACTGTTTTTT

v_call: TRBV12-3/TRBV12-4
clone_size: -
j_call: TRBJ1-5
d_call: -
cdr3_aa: CASSLGRGNQPQHF
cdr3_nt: TGTGCCAGCAGTTTGGGAAGGGGCAATCAGCCCCAGCATTTT

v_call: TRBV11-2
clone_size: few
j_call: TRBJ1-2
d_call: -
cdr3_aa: CASSLVRPEDGYTF
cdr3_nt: TGTGCCAGCAGCTTAGTGAGGCCAGAGGATGGCTACACCTTC

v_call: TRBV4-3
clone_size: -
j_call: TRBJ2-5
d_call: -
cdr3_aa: CDSSQDRRETQYF
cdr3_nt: TGCGACAGCAGCCAAGACAGGAGAGAGACCCAGTACTTC

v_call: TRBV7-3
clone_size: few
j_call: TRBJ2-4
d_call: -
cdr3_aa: CASSTGGRNIQYF
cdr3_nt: TGTGCCAGCAGCACCGGAGGGAGAAACATTCAGTACTTC

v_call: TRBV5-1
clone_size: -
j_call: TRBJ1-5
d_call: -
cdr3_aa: CASSLGGESNQPQHF
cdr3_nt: TGCGCCAGCAGCTTGGGAGGGGAGAGCAATCAGCCCCAGCATTTT

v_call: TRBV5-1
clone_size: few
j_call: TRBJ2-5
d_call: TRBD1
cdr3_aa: CASSQGVEETQYF
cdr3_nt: TGCGCCAGCAGCCAGGGGGTGGAAGAGACCCAGTACTTC

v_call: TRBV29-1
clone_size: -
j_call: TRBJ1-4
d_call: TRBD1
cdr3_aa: CSVTGNEKLFF
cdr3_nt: TGCAGCGTGACAGGGAATGAAAAACTGTTTTTT

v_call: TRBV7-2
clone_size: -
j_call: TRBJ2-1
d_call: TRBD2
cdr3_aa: CASSLSRTRSTNEQFF
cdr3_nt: TGTGCCAGCAGCTTATCCCGGACTAGGTCGACGAATGAGCAGTTCTTC

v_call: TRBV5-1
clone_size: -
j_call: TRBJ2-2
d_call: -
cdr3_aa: CASSLARGGTGELFF
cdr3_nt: TGCGCCAGCAGCTTGGCAAGGGGAGGTACCGGGGAGCTGTTTTTT

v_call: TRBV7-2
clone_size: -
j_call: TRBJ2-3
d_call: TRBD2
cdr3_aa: CASSSLWGGVTDTQYF
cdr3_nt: TGTGCCAGCAGCTCCCTTTGGGGGGGTGTCACAGATACGCAGTATTTT

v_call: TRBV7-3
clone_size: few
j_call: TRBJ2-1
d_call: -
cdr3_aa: CASSSRMGNEQFF
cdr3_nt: TGTGCCAGCAGCTCGCGGATGGGAAATGAGCAGTTCTTC

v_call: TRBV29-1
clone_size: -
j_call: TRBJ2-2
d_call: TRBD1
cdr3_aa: CSVERQGAGELFF
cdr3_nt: TGCAGCGTTGAAAGGCAGGGGGCCGGGGAGCTGTTTTTT

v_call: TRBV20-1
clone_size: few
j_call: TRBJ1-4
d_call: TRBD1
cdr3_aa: CSAMDRGYEKLFF
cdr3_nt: TGCAGTGCTATGGACAGGGGATACGAAAAACTGTTTTTT

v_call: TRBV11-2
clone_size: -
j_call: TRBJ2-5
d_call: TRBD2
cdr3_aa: CASSLRIAGEETQYF
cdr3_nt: TGTGCCAGCAGCTTGCGAATAGCGGGGGAAGAGACCCAGTACTTC

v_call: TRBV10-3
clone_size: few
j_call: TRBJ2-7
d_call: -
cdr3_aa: CAIGTGSSYEQYF
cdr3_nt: TGTGCCATCGGAACGGGGAGCTCCTACGAGCAGTACTTC

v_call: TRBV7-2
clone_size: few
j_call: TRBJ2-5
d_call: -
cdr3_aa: CASSSQIVGQETQYF
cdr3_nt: TGTGCCAGCAGCTCTCAAATAGTAGGCCAAGAGACCCAGTACTTC

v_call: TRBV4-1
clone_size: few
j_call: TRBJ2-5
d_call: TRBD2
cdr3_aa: CASSRPGGSQETQYF
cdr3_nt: TGCGCCAGCAGCCGGCCCGGGGGGAGTCAAGAGACCCAGTACTTC